Following are 32 T cell receptor beta chains from one sample sequenced in a study of blood T cell repertoires in COVID-19. Using immunoSEQ multiplex PCR, the repertoire was profiled, and TCRdb retains in-frame clones only, with some absent. The data show about 260,000 clones, about 85% seen once. The source material was peripheral blood. The receptor set was obtained from a woman aged 45 to 65 who had recovered from COVID-19.

The chain combines TRBV13 with TRBJ1-2; TRBD1 agrees at 8 bases. This CDR3 is 14 amino acids long. The germline V gene encodes CDR1 PRHDT and CDR2 FYEKMQ (reference sequence). V was clipped by 5 bases and J by 6 bases; unmatched bases: 8. For the CDR3, the DNA is TGTGCCAGCAGCGCCTGGACAGGGAAGAATGGCTACACCTTC. This sequence encodes CASSAWTGKNGYTF.

This clone has just a few counts. The chain carries TRBV9 and TRBJ2-7; the match to TRBD2 covers 9 bases. The trim removed 5 bases at V and 4 bases at J, leaving 4 bases unmatched. Germline CDR1 SGDLS, CDR2 YYNGEE. CDR3 length equals 13 residues. CDR3 bases: TGTGCCAGCAGTGCGGGAGGGCCGTACGAGCAGTACTTC. Encoded protein: CASSAGGPYEQYF.

The chain has TRBV30 and TRBJ1-2, with no clear D. Trimming left V 2 bases short and J 8 bases short, with 12 bases between. The germline CDR1 and CDR2 sequences are GTSNPN and SVGIG (reference sequence). This CDR3 comprises 12 residues. This chain's CDR3 is CAWSRGARGYTF. The DNA of the CDR3 is TGTGCCTGGAGTCGGGGAGCCAGGGGCTACACCTTC.

The chain recombines TRBV28 with TRBJ1-5, with D tentatively TRBD1 (6 bases). The CDR3 sequence is 14 residues long. V was clipped by 6 bases and J by 9 bases, with 18 bases between them. From germline, CDR1 is MDHEN and CDR2 SYDVKM. CDR3 coding DNA: TGTGCCAGCAGCCATACAACACAGGGCCGGCCCCAGCATTTT. This translates into CASSHTTQGRPQHF.

J is TRBJ2-7 and V is TRBV9, with 7 bases identical to TRBD2. The V and J ends lost 0 bases and 0 bases, in that order; junction bases with no gene match: 6. CDR1 and CDR2 (germline): SGDLS, YYNGEE. This CDR3 contains 16 residues. CDR3 in DNA: TGTGCCAGCAGCGTAGGCCTAGCGGATTTCTCCTACGAGCAGTACTTC. The encoded protein is CASSVGLADFSYEQYF. The whole variable domain, filled in from reference TRBV9 and TRBJ2-7, reads DSGVTQTPKHLITATGQRVTLRCSPRSGDLSVYWYQQSLDQGLQFLIQYYNGEERAKGNILERFSAQQFPDLHSELNLSSLELGDSALYFCASSVGLADFSYEQYFGPGTRLTVT.

The genes are TRBV7-3 and TRBJ1-1; D possibly corresponds to TRBD1 (6 bases). Looked up from germline, CDR1 is SGHTA and CDR2 is FQGTGA. This CDR3 is 15 amino acids long. V dropped 2 bases and J dropped 5 bases, with 15 bases sitting between them. For the CDR3, the DNA is TGTGCCAGCAGCTTATCATTACAGGGCTCGACTGAAGCTTTCTTT. Encoded protein: CASSLSLQGSTEAFF.

This chain uses TRBV15 with TRBJ2-7, with TRBD2 as a possible D gene (6 bases). The germline gives CDR1 LNHNV, CDR2 YYDKDF (reference sequence). The CDR3 is 13 amino acids. With 5 bases removed from V and 4 bases from J, the gap between germline ends came to 12 bases. The CDR3 loop is CATSGGTRYEQYF. The CDR3 DNA is TGTGCCACCAGCGGGGGGACCCGGTACGAGCAGTACTTC.

The rearrangement joins TRBV10-3 to TRBJ1-2, with 7 bases identical to TRBD1. The CDR3 is 13 residues long. J gave up 7 bases and V 5 bases, and 7 bases lay outside the gene matches. Germline loops: CDR1 ENHRY, CDR2 SYGVKD. The CDR3: CAISQGGAGGYTF. Written as DNA, the CDR3 is TGTGCCATCAGTCAGGGGGGAGCGGGTGGCTACACCTTC.

This clone was found once. This CDR3 reads CATSDPTDNTGELFF. In DNA, the CDR3 is TGTGCCACCAGTGATCCGACAGACAACACCGGGGAGCTGTTTTTT. The chain links TRBV24-1 to TRBJ2-2; D is possibly TRBD1 (5 bases). Trimming stripped 3 bases from V and 2 bases from J, with 9 bases between. The V gene's germline CDR1 is KGHDR and CDR2 SFDVKD. The CDR3 extends over 15 amino acids.

The chain uses TRBV6-4 and TRBJ2-2, with 7 bases that match TRBD1. V shed 4 bases and J 5 bases; nucleotides not matched to a gene: 7. This CDR3 has 15 amino acids. The V gene's germline CDR1 is MRHNA and CDR2 SNTAGT. The CDR3 is CASSVEGARTGELFF. For the CDR3, the DNA is TGTGCCAGCAGTGTCGAGGGGGCCAGAACCGGGGAGCTGTTTTTT.

The CDR3 DNA reads TGTGCCAGCAGCCGGAGGGACAGATCTATCTATGGCTACACCTTC. This codes for CASSRRDRSIYGYTF. This rearrangement joins TRBV3-1 (or the pseudogene TRBV3-2) to TRBJ1-2; the match to TRBD1 covers 7 bases. This CDR3 has 15 residues. Germline CDR1 and CDR2: LGHDT and YNNKEL (reference sequence). The trim removed 4 bases at V and 4 bases at J, leaving 9 bases unmatched.

The genes are TRBV2 and TRBJ1-2; D is uncertain. There are 11 residues in the CDR3. CDR1 is SNHLY and CDR2 is FYNNEI in the germline V gene. Trimming shortened V by 6 bases and J by 4 bases, and 6 bases separated the two germline ends. CDR3 sequence reads: CASREGYGYTF. The CDR3, as DNA: TGTGCCAGCAGAGAGGGCTATGGCTACACCTTC.

This chain connects TRBV7-9 to TRBJ2-3; 9 bases match TRBD2. V shed 5 bases, J shed 4 bases, and the junction held 10 bases outside the gene matches. The CDR3 consists of 16 residues. Germline V gene data show CDR1 as SEHNR and CDR2 as FQNEAQ (reference sequence). The CDR3 sequence is CASSPPGGGASDTQYF. Here the CDR3 DNA reads TGTGCCAGCAGCCCCCCGGGCGGGGGGGCATCAGATACGCAGTATTTT.

The chain joins TRBV6-5 to TRBJ1-6, with 8 bases aligning to TRBD1. CDR3 length: 13 amino acids. The trim removed 7 bases at V and 7 bases at J, leaving 3 bases unmatched. Germline loops: CDR1 MNHEY, CDR2 SVGAGI. As DNA, the CDR3 is TGTGCCAGCACCCGGGACAGGAATTCACCCCTCCACTTT. Its protein is CASTRDRNSPLHF.

The genes are TRBV28 and TRBJ2-3, with D perhaps matching TRBD2 (6 bases). The CDR3 covers 15 residues. In germline, CDR1 is MDHEN, CDR2 SYDVKM. Trimming took 5 bases from V and 3 from J, leaving 15 bases between them. In nucleotides, the CDR3 is TGTGCCAGCAGTACCCTCCTAGCGCAAACAGATACGCAGTATTTT. Its protein product is CASSTLLAQTDTQYF.

The chain is built from TRBV4-2 and TRBJ1-4; no firm D call. CDR1 is LGHNA, CDR2 YNFKEQ, per germline. Trimming removed 4 bases at V and 4 bases at J, with 16 bases between. CDR3 length equals 16 residues. In nucleotides, the CDR3 is TGTGCCAGCAGCCCCTCGGGAGGCAGGCGTAATGAAAAACTGTTTTTT. Translation gives CASSPSGGRRNEKLFF.

This clone has only a few counts. The chain recombines TRBV30 with TRBJ2-1, with 11 bases aligning to TRBD1. The V gene's germline CDR1 is GTSNPN and CDR2 SVGIG (reference sequence). The CDR3 is made up of 14 amino acids. V lost 6 bases to trimming and J lost 6 bases; unmatched junction nucleotides: 7. The CDR3 DNA reads TGTGCCTGCCGCGGACAGGGGGCCGGCAATGAGCAGTTCTTC. Its protein is CACRGQGAGNEQFF.

This clone was picked up one time. V and J are TRBV11-3 and TRBJ1-6; unclear D gene. The CDR3 contains 13 residues. The V and J ends lost 8 bases and 6 bases respectively, with 11 bases between them. The germline gives CDR1 SGHNT, CDR2 YENEEA. CDR3 nucleotide sequence: TGTGCCAGCTCGGCGGAACCTAATTCACCCCTCCACTTT. This gives the protein CASSAEPNSPLHF.

The rearrangement uses TRBV9 and TRBJ2-5; TRBD2 matches 7 bases. Losses at the gene ends were 3 bases for V and 7 bases for J; bases not matched to a gene: 3. The CDR3 is 12 residues long. Germline values: CDR1 SGDLS, CDR2 YYNGEE. Written as DNA, the CDR3 is TGTGCCAGCAGCGCTGGGGGGGGGACCCAGTACTTC. It is translated as CASSAGGGTQYF.

This clone was picked up a small number of times. The chain couples TRBV6-5 to TRBJ1-1, with a tentative D call TRBD1 (5 bases). V lost 0 bases to trimming and J lost 1 base, with 12 bases between them. The CDR3 runs 16 residues. Germline CDR1 and CDR2: MNHEY and SVGAGI. The CDR3 coding sequence is TGTGCCAGCAGTTACTCGGCAGGGTGGGGGAACACTGAAGCTTTCTTT. Translation: CASSYSAGWGNTEAFF.

The genes are TRBV7-3 and TRBJ1-4, with D perhaps TRBD1 (6 bases). CDR1 is SGHTA and CDR2 is FQGTGA in the germline V gene. V dropped 0 bases and J dropped 8 bases, with 13 bases sitting between them. The CDR3 covers 15 residues. CDR3 protein: CASSLTGAIGEKLFF. Here the CDR3 DNA reads TGTGCCAGCAGCTTAACGGGGGCAATTGGGGAAAAACTGTTTTTT.

This chain joins TRBV10-3 and TRBJ2-7; 9 bases agree with TRBD2. J was trimmed by 6 bases and V by 7 bases; bases with no gene match: 7. This CDR3 has 13 amino acids. The germline V gene has CDR1 ENHRY and CDR2 SYGVKD. The CDR3 DNA follows: TGTGCCATCATGGAGCGGGAGGCTCTCGAGCAGTACTTC. Translated: CAIMEREALEQYF.

The chain employs TRBV5-1 and TRBJ1-2; 8 nucleotides align to TRBD1. Germline CDR1 reads SGHRS; CDR2 reads YFSETQ. Trimming at V came to 4 bases and at J to 4 bases, leaving 9 bases not matched to a gene. This CDR3 is 15 amino acids long. The CDR3 here is CASSHGQGASYGYTF. DNA for the CDR3: TGCGCCAGCAGCCACGGACAGGGCGCAAGCTATGGCTACACCTTC.

The chain uses TRBV7-8 and TRBJ2-7; 7 bases match TRBD1. Germline V gene data show CDR1 as SGHVS and CDR2 as FQNEAQ. This CDR3 has 13 residues. V lost 5 bases and J lost 4; bases outside the gene matches: 5. The DNA for the CDR3 is TGTGCCAGCAGCAGCGACAGGGAATACGAGCAGTACTTC. Translated: CASSSDREYEQYF.

J is TRBJ2-5 and V is TRBV14; a weak D match, TRBD1 (5 bases). Trimming pared 5 bases from V and 9 bases from J, leaving 10 bases between. The CDR3 length is 11 residues. Germline V gene data show CDR1 as SGHDN and CDR2 as FVKESK. The CDR3: CASSEQGAQYF. CDR3 nucleotides: TGTGCCAGCAGCGAACAAGGGGCCCAGTACTTC.

The V and J genes are TRBV28 and TRBJ2-7; 11 nucleotides align to TRBD2. This CDR3 has 15 residues. Germline V gives CDR1 MDHEN, CDR2 SYDVKM. J gave up 3 bases and V 5 bases, and 6 bases lay outside the gene matches. CDR3 in DNA: TGTGCCAGCAGTCCACTGACTAGCGGGGACTACGAGCAGTACTTC. Residues: CASSPLTSGDYEQYF.

This rearrangement joins TRBV7-9 to TRBJ2-2, with 13 bases aligning to TRBD2. V lost 6 bases, J lost 3 bases, and 7 bases stayed unmatched. Germline CDR1 is SEHNR and CDR2 is FQNEAQ (reference sequence). This CDR3 has 17 amino acids. The DNA for the CDR3 is TGTGCCAGCAGTAACCAACTAGCGGGAGGGTACACCGGGGAGCTGTTTTTT. Translated: CASSNQLAGGYTGELFF.

The V call is TRBV30, the J call TRBJ2-3; 11 positions agree with TRBD1. CDR1 and CDR2 (germline): GTSNPN, SVGIG (reference sequence). V gave up 8 bases and J gave up 9 bases; unmatched junction bases: 16. This CDR3 contains 15 residues. CDR3 DNA: TGTGCCCTTATACCCCGGGACAGGGGGACCAGCACGCAGTATTTT. Amino acids: CALIPRDRGTSTQYF.

The chain links TRBV5-1 to TRBJ1-4, with 7 bases lining up with TRBD1. V was clipped by 4 bases and J by 4 bases; unmatched bases: 4. The CDR3 runs to 14 residues. CDR1 and CDR2 (germline): SGHRS, YFSETQ. The DNA of the CDR3 is TGCGCCAGCAGCCGACAGGGCCATAATGAAAAACTGTTTTTT. Protein product: CASSRQGHNEKLFF.

The count of this clone is one. The gene calls are TRBV19 and TRBJ1-1, with TRBD1 matching over 10 bases. The germline CDR1 and CDR2 sequences are LNHDA and SQIVND (reference sequence). The J segment lost 2 bases and the V segment lost 6 bases, leaving 6 bases of the junction unmatched. The CDR3 runs 15 residues. The CDR3 DNA is TGTGCCAGTAGACGGACAGGGGGTGTAAACACTGAAGCTTTCTTT. The encoded protein is CASRRTGGVNTEAFF.

The chain carries TRBV15 and TRBJ2-3, with 9 bases matching TRBD1. The CDR3 loop spans 16 amino acids. The V segment lost 0 bases and the J segment 14 bases; nucleotides outside the gene matches: 15. Per germline, CDR1 LNHNV and CDR2 YYDKDF (reference sequence). The CDR3 sequence is CATSRDPGTGSVLPYF. The DNA for the CDR3 is TGTGCCACCAGCAGAGATCCCGGGACAGGGTCGGTCTTGCCGTATTTT.

V is TRBV19 and J is TRBJ2-7; TRBD1 is a possible D gene (6 bases). The CDR3 contains 13 residues. The V end was cut by 5 bases, the J end by 3 bases, with 11 bases between. Germline V gene lookup returns CDR1 LNHDA and CDR2 SQIVND (reference sequence). This CDR3 is CASSPEDSYEQYF. The CDR3 DNA reads TGTGCCAGTAGTCCTGAGGACAGCTACGAGCAGTACTTC.